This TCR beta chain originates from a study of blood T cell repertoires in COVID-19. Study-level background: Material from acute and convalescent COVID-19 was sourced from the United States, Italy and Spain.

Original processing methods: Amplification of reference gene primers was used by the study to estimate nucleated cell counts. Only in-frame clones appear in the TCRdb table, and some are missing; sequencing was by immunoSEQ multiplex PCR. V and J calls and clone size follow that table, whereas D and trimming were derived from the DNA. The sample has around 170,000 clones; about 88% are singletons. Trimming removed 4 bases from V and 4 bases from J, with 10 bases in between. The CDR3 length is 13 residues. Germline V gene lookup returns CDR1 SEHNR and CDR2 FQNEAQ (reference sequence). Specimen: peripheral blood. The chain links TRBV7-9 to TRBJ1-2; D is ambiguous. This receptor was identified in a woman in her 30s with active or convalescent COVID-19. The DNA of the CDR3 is TGTGCCAGCAGCTCTCCACAATCCTATGGCTACACCTTC. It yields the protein CASSSPQSYGYTF.